This paragraph reports one T cell receptor (beta chain). V was trimmed by 6 bases and J by 5 bases, leaving 17 bases between them. This CDR3 has 15 residues. Germline V gene lookup returns CDR1 ENHRY and CDR2 SYGVKD. The data belong to a study of patients and donors after allogeneic stem cell transplantation. TCRdb reprocessed the RT-PCR reads with MiXCR, giving one entry per CDR3 protein. Of 84,000 or so distinct CDR3 sequences listed, 48% are singletons. Source material: blood, either unsorted or a sorted T cell fraction (not recorded which). The receptor's source is a human donor who was either an allogeneic HSCT recipient or a stem cell or donor lymphocyte infusion donor (not recorded which). It is not recorded whose cells these are; they may come from a transplant donor. This chain joins TRBV10-3 and TRBJ2-1, with D uncertain. The CDR3 spells CAIRLADPTHNEQFF. CDR3 nucleotides: TGTGCCATCAGACTCGCTGATCCGACCCACAATGAGCAGTTCTTC.